The rows below give T cell receptor beta chains drawn from one sample of a study of post-analysis software for immune sequencing data. TCRdb re-called the PCR reads through MiXCR, storing one row per CDR3 protein. Of hundreds of thousands of distinct CDR3 sequences in the sample, 40% to 50% were seen once. Sequencing was carried out using blood. These receptors were obtained from a girl between 5 and 17 years old with multiple sclerosis. Both conserved end residues are part of each CDR3. The D gene is left open where the match is weak. Rows may omit the clone size; those that give it use once, few, many or a size class.

CASSLVPREGPSYEQYF,TGTGCCAGCAGTTTAGTGCCCCGAGAAGGACCCAGCTACGAGCAGTACTTC,TRBV12-3/TRBV12-4,once,.,TRBJ2-7
CAISYDMNTEAFF,TGTGCCATCAGTTATGACATGAACACTGAAGCTTTCTTT,TRBV10-3,.,.,TRBJ1-1
CASTGISGANVLTF,TGTGCCAGTACTGGAATCTCTGGGGCCAACGTCCTGACTTTC,TRBV19,.,.,TRBJ2-6
CASRQTQSYGYTF,TGCGCCAGCAGACAAACGCAGTCCTATGGCTACACCTTC,TRBV5-1,few,.,TRBJ1-2
CASSKSLRQGKGRAFF,TGTGCCAGCAGCAAGAGCCTAAGACAGGGAAAGGGTCGAGCTTTCTTT,TRBV12-3/TRBV12-4,.,TRBD1,TRBJ1-1
CASSLIGTSGNEQFF,TGTGCCAGCAGCTTAATCGGGACTAGCGGCAATGAGCAGTTCTTC,TRBV7-2,.,TRBD2,TRBJ2-1
CASRRNLNRGDTQYF,TGTGCCAGCAGACGGAATCTCAACAGGGGAGATACGCAGTATTTT,TRBV7-9,.,TRBD1,TRBJ2-3
CASSIASTDTQYF,TGTGCCAGCAGCATCGCTAGCACAGATACGCAGTATTTT,TRBV5-5,.,.,TRBJ2-3
CASSVAPSAGLTQYF,TGTGCCAGCAGCGTAGCCCCGTCGGCTGGGTTGACCCAGTACTTC,TRBV9,.,.,TRBJ2-5
CSARGTRVHEQFF,TGCAGTGCTAGAGGGACTAGGGTACATGAGCAGTTCTTC,TRBV20-1,few,TRBD2,TRBJ2-1
CASSQPRDRDHEQYF,TGCGCCAGCAGCCAACCTCGGGACAGGGACCACGAGCAGTACTTC,TRBV4-1,few,TRBD1,TRBJ2-7
CASSYSELVVPNEQFF,TGTGCCAGCAGTTACTCGGAGCTAGTGGTCCCGAATGAGCAGTTCTTC,TRBV6-6,few,.,TRBJ2-1
CASSLGGRGNEQFF,TGTGCCAGCAGTTTAGGCGGGAGGGGCAATGAGCAGTTCTTC,TRBV12-3/TRBV12-4,many,TRBD2,TRBJ2-1
CASSDSGSTSTDTQYF,TGTGCCAGCAGTGACTCCGGTAGTACTAGCACAGATACGCAGTATTTT,TRBV6-4,.,.,TRBJ2-3
CASSLDNSHPSSYEQYF,TGTGCCAGCAGTTTGGATAACAGCCACCCAAGCTCCTACGAGCAGTACTTC,TRBV28,.,.,TRBJ2-7
CASSRAGTGNSPLHF,TGTGCCAGCAGCAGGGCCGGGACAGGGAATTCACCCCTCCACTTT,TRBV7-9,.,TRBD1,TRBJ1-6
CASSNVAGSRTGGRYNEQFF,TGTGCCAGCAGCAACGTAGCAGGCTCAAGGACGGGGGGTCGGTACAATGAGCAGTTCTTC,TRBV21-1,once,.,TRBJ2-1
CASWDFQETQYF,TGCGCCAGCTGGGACTTCCAAGAGACCCAGTACTTC,TRBV5-1,.,.,TRBJ2-5
CSVVVVRADTQYF,TGCAGCGTTGTGGTGGTCCGCGCAGATACGCAGTATTTT,TRBV29-1,once,.,TRBJ2-3
CSVRYSEGYTF,TGCAGCGTTCGTTATTCCGAGGGCTACACCTTC,TRBV29-1,few,.,TRBJ1-2
CASSLSLLGNEQFF,TGTGCCAGCAGTTTAAGTTTACTAGGTAATGAGCAGTTCTTC,TRBV12-3/TRBV12-4,.,.,TRBJ2-1
CASRLGQGNYGYTF,TGTGCCAGCAGGCTGGGACAGGGAAACTATGGCTACACCTTC,TRBV5-5,.,TRBD1,TRBJ1-2
CASSLVPGGDSPLHF,TGTGCCAGCAGCTTAGTTCCGGGTGGAGATTCACCCCTCCACTTT,TRBV7-2,.,.,TRBJ1-6
CASSQTVPGDEQYF,TGTGCCAGCAGCCAAACGGTGCCGGGGGACGAGCAGTACTTC,TRBV14,.,.,TRBJ2-7
CASSLRDRGVRSPQGTYEQYF,TGTGCCAGCAGCTTGCGGGACAGAGGAGTTCGGTCGCCCCAAGGAACCTACGAGCAGTACTTC,TRBV7-2,few,.,TRBJ2-7
CASSGQAGANVLTF,TGTGCCAGCAGCGGACAGGCCGGGGCCAACGTCCTGACTTTC,TRBV7-8,many,TRBD1,TRBJ2-6
CVSSLGGQGYGYTF,TGTGTCAGCAGTTTAGGTGGGCAGGGCTATGGCTACACCTTC,TRBV12-3/TRBV12-4,.,.,TRBJ1-2
CASSLSTPTSGYNEQFF,TGTGCCAGCAGCTTATCAACCCCTACTAGCGGCTACAATGAGCAGTTCTTC,TRBV7-3,few,TRBD2,TRBJ2-1
CSARDPPGPNYGYTF,TGCAGTGCTAGAGACCCCCCAGGTCCTAACTATGGCTACACCTTC,TRBV20-1,.,.,TRBJ1-2